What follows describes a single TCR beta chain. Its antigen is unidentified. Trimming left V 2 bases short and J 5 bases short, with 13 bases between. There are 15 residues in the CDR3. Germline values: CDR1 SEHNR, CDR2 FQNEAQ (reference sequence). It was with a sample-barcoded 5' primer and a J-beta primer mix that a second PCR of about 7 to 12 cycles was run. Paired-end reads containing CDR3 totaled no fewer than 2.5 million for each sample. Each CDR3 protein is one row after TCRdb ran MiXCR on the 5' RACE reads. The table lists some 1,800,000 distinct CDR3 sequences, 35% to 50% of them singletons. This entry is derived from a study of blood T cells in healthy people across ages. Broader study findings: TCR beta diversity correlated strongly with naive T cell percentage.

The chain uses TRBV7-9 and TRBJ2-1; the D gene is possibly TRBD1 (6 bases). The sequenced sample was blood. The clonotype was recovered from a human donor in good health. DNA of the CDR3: TGTGCCAGCAGCTTACCACGCGGACAGAACAATGAGCAGTTCTTC. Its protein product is CASSLPRGQNNEQFF. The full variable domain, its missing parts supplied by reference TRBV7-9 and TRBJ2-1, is DTGVSQNPRHKITKRGQNVTFRCDPISEHNRLYWYRQTLGQGPEFLTYFQNEAQLEKSRLLSDRFSAERPKGSFSTLEIQRTEQGDSAMYLCASSLPRGQNNEQFFGPGTRLTVL.